Listed below are T cell receptor beta chains from one sample, sequenced in a study of cytomegalovirus exposure and HLA in healthy donors. Clones were read by immunoSEQ multiplex PCR, and TCRdb kept only the in-frame ones, dropping some. The sample yields 50,000 to 65,000 clones, about 95% seen once. Material for sequencing was PBMCs. These receptors came from a woman in her late teens or twenties in good health and CMV-seronegative. Both conserved end residues are part of each CDR3. Fields, in order: V gene, J gene, CDR3 protein.

>TRBV19|TRBJ2-2
CATNPGASEPNTGELFF
>TRBV7-9|TRBJ2-1
CASSLDSMDEQFF
>TRBV15|TRBJ2-3
CATSRDEAGSQYF
>TRBV9|TRBJ1-4
CASSVAGQVREKLFF
>TRBV28|TRBJ1-5
CASSPYGAGGQPQHF
>TRBV9|TRBJ2-3
CASSPSRPSTDTQYF
>TRBV28|TRBJ1-1
CASSFPIQGARTEAFF
>TRBV11-2|TRBJ2-3
CASSKRGGQADTQYF
>TRBV4-3|TRBJ2-6
CASSQTTGSGANVLTF
>TRBV29-1|TRBJ2-3
CSTKGGASGSTDTQYF
>TRBV6-1|TRBJ1-1
CASSEWGGAGTEAFF
>TRBV4-3|TRBJ1-4
CASSQARQGNEKLFF
>TRBV5-1|TRBJ2-7
CASSPRGLAGVDEQYF
>TRBV5-4|TRBJ1-1
CASSQVGTGVTEAFF
>TRBV5-4|TRBJ2-7
CASSPRGQAWEQYF
>TRBV2|TRBJ2-5
CASSPDRPPGETQYF
>TRBV10-3|TRBJ2-3
CAITNTDTQYF
>TRBV27|TRBJ2-1
CASSQFMGDRANEQFF
>TRBV7-9|TRBJ2-5
CASSQFGAGLQETQYF
>TRBV27|TRBJ1-2
CASSPTDRGGGYTF
>TRBV4-3|TRBJ2-1
CASSQEGGGGPYNEQFF
>TRBV28|TRBJ1-1
CASSLSGGRTEAFF
>TRBV10-1|TRBJ2-5
CASSVGAGNQETQYF
>TRBV5-1|TRBJ2-3
CASSLGRAGDTQYF
>TRBV7-9|TRBJ1-4
CAGRTGDNEKLFF
>TRBV5-1|TRBJ2-1
CASSTTSGGGEQFF
>TRBV5-1|TRBJ2-5
CASSPEYQETQYF
>TRBV18|TRBJ1-4
CASSERDEKLFF
>TRBV4-3|TRBJ2-7
CASSQDAGQPTYEQYF
>TRBV21-1|TRBJ2-3
CASNEGLAGDTQYF
>TRBV7-9|TRBJ1-1
CASSLVGGRLAEAFF
>TRBV18|TRBJ1-1
CASSLDRGREAFF
>TRBV5-1|TRBJ1-3
CASSLAGTDYGNTIYF
>TRBV29-1|TRBJ2-1
CSVGVGGEQFF
>TRBV5-4|TRBJ2-7
CASSLRWGPYEQYF
>TRBV11-3|TRBJ2-2
CASSSHRANTGELFF
>TRBV6-5|TRBJ1-1
CASSYGDMNTEAFF
>TRBV28|TRBJ1-1
CASSLSGTATEAFF
>TRBV7-9|TRBJ1-2
CASSRTDYGYTF
>TRBV7-3|TRBJ2-2
CASSLTGTGNTGELFF
>TRBV4-3|TRBJ1-1
CASSPAVGTEAFF
>TRBV9|TRBJ2-1
CASSVGGGDRGQPHNEQFF
>TRBV10-1|TRBJ2-1
CASSEPSGAGKHLGNEQFF
>TRBV21-1|TRBJ2-7
CASGPKTSGRAYEQYF
>TRBV11-3|TRBJ1-1
CASSSAQQGPRDTEAFF
>TRBV18|TRBJ2-1
CASSFLPNEQFF
>TRBV19|TRBJ2-7
CASSRLAGAPAGEQYF
>TRBV9|TRBJ1-2
CASSVGAGGDYGYTF
>TRBV27|TRBJ2-7
CASSLGALGPYEQYF
>TRBV9|TRBJ2-1
CASSVGRHDEQFF
>TRBV15|TRBJ2-3
CATSRDGGSTDTQYF
>TRBV28|TRBJ2-1
CASTSGTSGRVEQFF
>TRBV5-1|TRBJ2-3
CASSLVGRAISTDTQYF
>TRBV5-1|TRBJ2-7
CASSPGPGGYEQYF